The 17 T cell receptor beta chains given below trace back to one sample, sequenced in a study of T cells and copy number aberrations in small-cell lung cancer. Assay used: immunoSEQ multiplex PCR; TCRdb lists only in-frame clones, some missing. The sample records approximately 1,300 clones, about 80% being singletons. Specimen: tumor tissue. These receptors all stem from a woman aged 45-65 years with small cell lung cancer.

The chain employs TRBV6-6 and TRBJ1-1; no clear D. Deletions cut 2 bases from V and 5 bases from J, with 3 bases between. The CDR3 has 11 residues. Germline values: CDR1 MNHNY, CDR2 SVGAGI (reference sequence). CDR3: CASSYETEAFF. The CDR3 DNA sequence: TGTGCCAGCAGTTACGAGACTGAAGCTTTCTTT.

In DNA form, the CDR3 reads TGTGCCAGTAGTTTCACTAGCGGGAGGAAGTCCTACGAGCAGTACTTC. Protein: CASSFTSGRKSYEQYF. The V call is TRBV19, the J call TRBJ2-7, with TRBD2 matching over 12 bases. CDR3 size: 16 residues. CDR1 is LNHDA and CDR2 is SQIVND in the germline V gene (reference sequence). V was clipped by 5 bases and J by 1 base; unmatched bases: 6.

CDR3 nucleotides: TGTGCCTGGACGAGAGGGGGCGAAGGCTATGGCTACACCTTC. Its protein product is CAWTRGGEGYGYTF. The chain couples TRBV30 to TRBJ1-2, with 7 bases identical to TRBD1. With 4 bases clipped from V and 4 bases from J, the junction kept 9 bases outside the gene matches. There are 14 residues in the CDR3. The V gene's germline CDR1 is GTSNPN and CDR2 SVGIG (reference sequence).

V and J are TRBV27 and TRBJ1-5; 7 bases agree with TRBD1. J lost 4 bases, V lost 6 bases, and 0 bases had no gene match. This CDR3 has 12 residues. Germline V CDR1 and CDR2: MNHEY, SMNVEV (reference sequence). The CDR3 nucleotides are TGTGCCAGCAGGACAGGGAATCAGCCCCAGCATTTT. As protein: CASRTGNQPQHF.

The CDR3 sequence is CAWSAGVPRTDTQYF. Here the CDR3 DNA reads TGTGCCTGGAGTGCGGGAGTCCCCCGCACAGATACGCAGTATTTT. This chain uses TRBV30 with TRBJ2-3; a weak D match, TRBD2 (6 bases). The V gene lost 1 base and the J gene lost 1 base, with 12 bases spanning the gap. In germline, CDR1 is GTSNPN, CDR2 SVGIG (reference sequence). This CDR3 has 15 amino acids.

The chain couples TRBV7-2 to TRBJ2-5, with 10 bases that match TRBD2. The CDR3 spans 13 residues. Germline assignment: CDR1 SGHTA and CDR2 FQGNSA. The ends lost 8 bases at V and 4 bases at J; junction bases unmatched: 4. This CDR3 is CASASGSRETQYF. CDR3 sequence (DNA): TGTGCCAGCGCTAGCGGGAGCAGAGAGACCCAGTACTTC. The full variable domain, with the rest looked up from reference TRBV7-2 and TRBJ2-5, is GAGVSQSPSNKVTEKGKDVELRCDPISGHTALYWYRQSLGQGLEFLIYFQGNSAPDKSGLPSDRFSAERTGGSVSTLTIQRTQQEDSAVYLCASASGSRETQYFGPGTRLLVL.

This rearrangement joins TRBV7-9 to TRBJ1-1, with unresolved D. Trimming shortened V by 1 base and J by 8 bases, and 11 bases separated the two germline ends. CDR1 is SEHNR, CDR2 FQNEAQ, per germline (reference sequence). This CDR3 has 13 residues. The CDR3 DNA reads TGTGCCAGCAGCTTAGGTCTGTTAGGAGAAGCTTTCTTT. Translation gives CASSLGLLGEAFF.

The chain combines TRBV5-1 with TRBJ2-7; TRBD2 might be the D (5 bases). The CDR3 runs 13 residues. The germline gives CDR1 SGHRS, CDR2 YFSETQ. V was pared by 4 bases and J by 0 bases, with 8 bases between. CDR3 amino acids: CASSDGSSYEQYF. Here the CDR3 DNA reads TGCGCCAGCAGCGATGGGAGCTCCTACGAGCAGTACTTC.

The V gene is TRBV5-4, the J gene TRBJ2-6; 9 bases agree with TRBD2. Unmatched junction bases numbered 5, after V lost 1 base and J lost 0 bases. This CDR3 has 18 residues. CDR1 and CDR2 from the germline V gene are SGHNT and YYREEE (reference sequence). Written as DNA, the CDR3 is TGTGCCAGCAGCTTGAAGGGCGGGAGGGCCTCTGGGGCCAACGTCCTGACTTTC. Translated, it gives CASSLKGGRASGANVLTF.

This chain joins TRBV5-1 and TRBJ2-5, with D hard to call. V gave up 2 bases and J gave up 2 bases, with 1 base separating them. This CDR3 region has 11 residues. The V gene's germline CDR1 is SGHRS and CDR2 YFSETQ. CDR3 DNA: TGCGCCAGCAGCTTACAAGAGACCCAGTACTTC. This encodes CASSLQETQYF.

This chain joins TRBV19 and TRBJ1-1; TRBD1 agrees at 7 bases. This CDR3 is 17 amino acids long. CDR1 and CDR2 from the germline V gene are LNHDA and SQIVND (reference sequence). The V segment lost 7 bases and the J segment 0 bases; nucleotides outside the gene matches: 14. CDR3 bases: TGTGCCAGTATCAACAACAGGGGCGGAAGCATGAACACTGAAGCTTTCTTT. It is translated as CASINNRGGSMNTEAFF.

Notes on this clone: Because the CDR3 is missing its conserved closing phenylalanine or tryptophan, this is likely a read error. The rearrangement uses TRBV7-8 and TRBJ2-7; possible D gene TRBD2, 5 bases. Germline CDR1 SGHVS, CDR2 FQNEAQ. Trimming left V 1 base short and J 7 bases short, with 14 bases between. CDR3 size: 14 residues. The CDR3 here is CASSLVDSPSEQYL. The CDR3 region has the DNA TGTGCCAGCAGCTTAGTGGACTCCCCGTCGGAGCAGTACCTC.

The rearrangement uses TRBV6-6 and TRBJ1-5; D ambiguous. The CDR3 has 13 residues. Per germline, CDR1 MNHNY and CDR2 SVGAGI (reference sequence). The DNA for the CDR3 is TGTGCATGCGCTCGGGTTAGCAATCAGCCCCAGCATTTT. Amino acids: CACARVSNQPQHF.

The chain has TRBV19 and TRBJ2-6; 10 nucleotides agree with TRBD2. V shed 3 bases and J 1 base; nucleotides not matched to a gene: 12. This CDR3 region has 20 residues. Germline CDR1 and CDR2: LNHDA and SQIVND (reference sequence). The CDR3 region has the DNA TGTGCCAGTAGTATCCGGGTGGCTAGCGGGAGATCGTCTGGGGCCAACGTCCTGACTTTC. This gives the protein CASSIRVASGRSSGANVLTF.

The J gene is TRBJ1-4, the V gene TRBV5-6; 10 bases fit TRBD1. Germline-derived CDR1 and CDR2 are SGHDT and YYEEEE. The CDR3 is 16 amino acids. Trimming took 0 bases from V and 13 from J; bases not matched to a gene: 12. The CDR3, as DNA: TGTGCCAGCAGCTTGGGGACCGGGACAGGGGAATTAGGACTGTTTTTT. This codes for CASSLGTGTGELGLFF.

V is TRBV7-2 and J is TRBJ1-5, with D perhaps TRBD1 (6 bases). CDR3 length: 13 amino acids. CDR1 and CDR2 from the germline V gene are SGHTA and FQGNSA. Trimming shortened V by 1 base and J by 7 bases, and 8 bases separated the two germline ends. For the CDR3, the DNA is TGTGCCAGCAGCTTAGATGGGGGCCAGCCCCAGCATTTT. The encoded protein is CASSLDGGQPQHF.

In its sample, this clone was seen once. V usage is TRBV18 and J usage is TRBJ2-1; TRBD2 aligns across 13 bases. The ends lost 0 bases at V and 12 bases at J; junction bases unmatched: 5. This CDR3 comprises 15 residues. Germline V gene lookup returns CDR1 KGHSH and CDR2 LQKENI. The CDR3 DNA reads TGTGCCAGCTCACCACCACTAGCGGGAGGGCCGGGGCAGTTCTTC. Residues: CASSPPLAGGPGQFF.